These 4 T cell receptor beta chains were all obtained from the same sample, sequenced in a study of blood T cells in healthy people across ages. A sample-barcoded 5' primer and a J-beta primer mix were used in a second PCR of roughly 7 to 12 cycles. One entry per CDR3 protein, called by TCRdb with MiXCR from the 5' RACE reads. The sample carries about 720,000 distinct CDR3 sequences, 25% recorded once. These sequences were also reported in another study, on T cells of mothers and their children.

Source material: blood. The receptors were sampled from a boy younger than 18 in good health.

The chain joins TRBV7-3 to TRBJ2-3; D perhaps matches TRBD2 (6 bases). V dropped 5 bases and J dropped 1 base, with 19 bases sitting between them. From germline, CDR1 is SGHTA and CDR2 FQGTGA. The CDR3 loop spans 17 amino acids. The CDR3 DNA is TGTGCCAGCAGCACCAAAGAGCGGGCTAGGGGCACAGATACGCAGTATTTT. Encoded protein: CASSTKERARGTDTQYF.

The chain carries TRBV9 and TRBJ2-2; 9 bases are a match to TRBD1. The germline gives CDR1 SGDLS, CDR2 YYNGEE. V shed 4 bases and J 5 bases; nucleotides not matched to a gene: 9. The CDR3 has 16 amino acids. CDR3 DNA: TGTGCCAGCAGCTTAACGGACAGGGGCCAAACCGGGGAGCTGTTTTTT. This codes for CASSLTDRGQTGELFF.

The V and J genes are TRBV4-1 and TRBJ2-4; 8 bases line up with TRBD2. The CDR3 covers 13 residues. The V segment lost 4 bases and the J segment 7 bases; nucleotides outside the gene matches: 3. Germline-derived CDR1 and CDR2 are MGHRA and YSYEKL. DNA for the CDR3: TGCGCCAGCAGCCCAGGGACTAGTAACATTCAGTACTTC. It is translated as CASSPGTSNIQYF.

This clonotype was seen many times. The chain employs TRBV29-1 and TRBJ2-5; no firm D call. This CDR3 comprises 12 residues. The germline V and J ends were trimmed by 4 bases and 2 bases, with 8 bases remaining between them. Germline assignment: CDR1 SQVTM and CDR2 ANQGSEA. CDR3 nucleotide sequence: TGCAGCGTTGCTCCGGCGCAAGAGACCCAGTACTTC. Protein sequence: CSVAPAQETQYF. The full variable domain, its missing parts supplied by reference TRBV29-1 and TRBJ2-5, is SAVISQKPSRDICQRGTSLTIQCQVDSQVTMMFWYRQQPGQSLTLIATANQGSEATYESGFVIDKFPISRPNLTFSTLTVSNMSPEDSSIYLCSVAPAQETQYFGPGTRLLVL.